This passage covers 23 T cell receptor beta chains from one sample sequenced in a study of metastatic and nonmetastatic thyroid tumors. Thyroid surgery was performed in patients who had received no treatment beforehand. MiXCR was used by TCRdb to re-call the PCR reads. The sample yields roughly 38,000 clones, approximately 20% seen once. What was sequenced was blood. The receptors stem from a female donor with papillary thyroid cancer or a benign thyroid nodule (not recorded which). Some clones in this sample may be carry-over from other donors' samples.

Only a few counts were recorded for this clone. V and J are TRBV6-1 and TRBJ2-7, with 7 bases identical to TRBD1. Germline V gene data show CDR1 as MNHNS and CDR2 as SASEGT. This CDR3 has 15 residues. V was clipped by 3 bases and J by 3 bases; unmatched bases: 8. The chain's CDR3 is CASSDPGQWLYEQYF. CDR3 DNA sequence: TGTGCCAGCAGTGACCCGGGACAGTGGCTCTACGAGCAGTACTTC.

The CDR3 spells CASSTTSGALLETQYF. Here the CDR3 DNA reads TGTGCCAGCAGCACCACTAGCGGCGCCTTATTGGAGACCCAGTACTTC. The rearrangement links TRBV5-6 to TRBJ2-5, with 8 bases identical to TRBD2. CDR1 and CDR2 from the germline V gene are SGHDT and YYEEEE. V shed 4 bases, J shed 5 bases, and the junction held 13 bases outside the gene matches. The length of the CDR3 is 16 residues.

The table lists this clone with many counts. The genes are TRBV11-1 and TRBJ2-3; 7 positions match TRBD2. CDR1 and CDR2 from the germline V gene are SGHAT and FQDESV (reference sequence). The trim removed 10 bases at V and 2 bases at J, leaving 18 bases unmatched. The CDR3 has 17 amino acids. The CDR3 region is CAINPKGERDNTDTQYF. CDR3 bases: TGTGCCATCAACCCAAAGGGTGAGCGGGATAACACAGATACGCAGTATTTT.

The chain's CDR3 is CASSPGQGVGYGYTF. CDR3 DNA: TGTGCCAGCTCACCCGGACAGGGTGTCGGGTATGGCTACACCTTC. V usage is TRBV18 and J usage is TRBJ1-2, with TRBD1 matching over 8 bases. Germline V gene sequence: CDR1 KGHSH, CDR2 LQKENI. V trimming: 3 bases; J trimming: 5 bases; junction bases outside the gene matches: 8. The CDR3 runs to 15 residues.

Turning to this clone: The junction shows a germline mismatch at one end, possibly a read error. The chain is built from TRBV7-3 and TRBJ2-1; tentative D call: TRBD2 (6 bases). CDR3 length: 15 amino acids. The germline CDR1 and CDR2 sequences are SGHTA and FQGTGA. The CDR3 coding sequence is TGTGCCAGCAGCCCGCGGGATGGCGGGTACAATGATCAGTTCTTC. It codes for CASSPRDGGYNDQFF.

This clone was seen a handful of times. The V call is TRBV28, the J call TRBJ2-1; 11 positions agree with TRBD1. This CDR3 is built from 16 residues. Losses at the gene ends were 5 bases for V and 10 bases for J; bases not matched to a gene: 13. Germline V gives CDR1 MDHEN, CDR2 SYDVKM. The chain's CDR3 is CASSGSGTGGAGEQFF. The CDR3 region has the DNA TGTGCCAGCAGTGGCTCAGGGACAGGGGGAGCAGGAGAGCAGTTCTTC.

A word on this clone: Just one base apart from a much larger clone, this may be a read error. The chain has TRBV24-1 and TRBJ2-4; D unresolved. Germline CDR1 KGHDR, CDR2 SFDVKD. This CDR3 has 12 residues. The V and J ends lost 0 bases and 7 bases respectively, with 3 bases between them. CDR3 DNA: TGTGCCACCAGTGATTTGGGGAACATTCAGTACTTC. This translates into CATSDLGNIQYF.

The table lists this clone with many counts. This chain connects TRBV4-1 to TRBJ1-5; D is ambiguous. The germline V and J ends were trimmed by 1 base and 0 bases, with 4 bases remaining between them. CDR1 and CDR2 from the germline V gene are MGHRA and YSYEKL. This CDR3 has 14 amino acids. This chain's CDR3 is CASSQGASNQPQHF. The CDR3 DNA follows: TGCGCCAGCAGCCAAGGAGCTAGCAATCAGCCCCAGCATTTT.

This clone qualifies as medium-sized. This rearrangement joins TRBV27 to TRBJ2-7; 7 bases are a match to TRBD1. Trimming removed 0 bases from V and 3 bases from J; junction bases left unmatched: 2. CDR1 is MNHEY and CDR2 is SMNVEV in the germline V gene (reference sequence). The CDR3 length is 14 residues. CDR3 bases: TGTGCCAGCAGTTTATCTCCAGGGGGCTACGAGCAGTACTTC. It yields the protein CASSLSPGGYEQYF.

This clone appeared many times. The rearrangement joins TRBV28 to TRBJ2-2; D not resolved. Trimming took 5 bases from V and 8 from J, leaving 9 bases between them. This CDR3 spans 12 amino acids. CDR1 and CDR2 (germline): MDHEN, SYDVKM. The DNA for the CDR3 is TGTGCCAGCAGTCCTCATAGAGGGGAGCTGTTTTTT. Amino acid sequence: CASSPHRGELFF.

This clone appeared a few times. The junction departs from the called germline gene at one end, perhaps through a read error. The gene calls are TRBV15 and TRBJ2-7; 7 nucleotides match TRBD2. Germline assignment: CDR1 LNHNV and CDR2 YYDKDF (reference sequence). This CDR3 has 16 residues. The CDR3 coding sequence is TGTGCCACCAGCGGGAGTCCGGGACTATCGTCCTGCGAGCAGTACTTC. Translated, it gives CATSGSPGLSSCEQYF.

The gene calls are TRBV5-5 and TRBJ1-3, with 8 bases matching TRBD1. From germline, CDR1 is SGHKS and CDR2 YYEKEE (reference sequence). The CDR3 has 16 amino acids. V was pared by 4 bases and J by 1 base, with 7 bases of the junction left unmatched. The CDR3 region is CASSLSQGASGNTIYF. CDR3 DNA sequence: TGTGCCAGCAGCCTTAGTCAGGGGGCATCTGGAAACACCATATATTTT. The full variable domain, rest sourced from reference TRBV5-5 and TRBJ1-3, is DAGVTQSPTHLIKTRGQQVTLRCSPISGHKSVSWYQQVLGQGPQFIFQYYEKEERGRGNFPDRFSARQFPNYSSELNVNALLLGDSALYLCASSLSQGASGNTIYFGEGSWLTVV.

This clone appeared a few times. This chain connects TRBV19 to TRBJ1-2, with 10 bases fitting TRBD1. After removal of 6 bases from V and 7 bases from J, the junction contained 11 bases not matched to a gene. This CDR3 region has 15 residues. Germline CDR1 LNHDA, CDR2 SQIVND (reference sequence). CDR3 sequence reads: CASSWDRGPPCGYTF. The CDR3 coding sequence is TGTGCCAGTAGCTGGGACAGGGGCCCCCCTTGTGGCTACACCTTC.

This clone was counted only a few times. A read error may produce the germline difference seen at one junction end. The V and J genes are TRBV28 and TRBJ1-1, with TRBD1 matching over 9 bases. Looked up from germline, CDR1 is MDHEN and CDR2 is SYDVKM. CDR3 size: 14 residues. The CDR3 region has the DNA TGTGCCAGCACCTTGGACAGGGGATACACTGAAGCTTCCTTT. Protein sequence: CASTLDRGYTEASF. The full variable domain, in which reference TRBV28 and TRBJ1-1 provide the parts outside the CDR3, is DVKVTQSSRYLVKRTGEKVFLECVQDMDHENMFWYRQDPGLGLRLIYFSYDVKMKEKGDIPEGYSVSREKKERFSLILESASTNQTSMYLCASTLDRGYTEASFGQGTRLTVV.

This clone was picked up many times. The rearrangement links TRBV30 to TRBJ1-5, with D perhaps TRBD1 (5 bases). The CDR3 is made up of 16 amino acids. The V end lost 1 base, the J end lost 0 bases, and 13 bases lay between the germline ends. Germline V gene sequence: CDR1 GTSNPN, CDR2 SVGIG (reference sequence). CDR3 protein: CAWSGPGRYSNQPQHF. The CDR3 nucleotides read TGTGCCTGGAGTGGCCCGGGACGTTATAGCAATCAGCCCCAGCATTTT.

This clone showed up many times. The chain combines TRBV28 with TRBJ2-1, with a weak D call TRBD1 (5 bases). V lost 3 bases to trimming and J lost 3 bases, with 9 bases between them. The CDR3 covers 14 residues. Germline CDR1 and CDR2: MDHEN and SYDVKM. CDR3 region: CASSFKTDYNEQFF. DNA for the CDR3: TGTGCCAGCAGTTTTAAGACAGACTACAATGAGCAGTTCTTC.

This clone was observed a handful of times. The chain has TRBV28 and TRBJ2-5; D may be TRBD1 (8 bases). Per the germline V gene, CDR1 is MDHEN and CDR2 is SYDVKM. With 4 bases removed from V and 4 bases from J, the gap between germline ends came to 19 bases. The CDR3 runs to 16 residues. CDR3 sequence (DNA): TGTGCCAGCAGTTCATTGCGGACAGGGAGGGGAGAGACCCAGTACTTC. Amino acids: CASSSLRTGRGETQYF.

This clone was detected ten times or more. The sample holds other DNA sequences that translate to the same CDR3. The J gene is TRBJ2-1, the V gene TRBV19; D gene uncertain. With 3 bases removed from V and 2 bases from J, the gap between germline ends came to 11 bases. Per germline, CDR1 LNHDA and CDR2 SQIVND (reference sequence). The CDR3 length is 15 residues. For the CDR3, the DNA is TGTGCCAGTAGTATTCAGAGAGGAGCCTACAATGAGCAGTTCTTC. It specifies CASSIQRGAYNEQFF.

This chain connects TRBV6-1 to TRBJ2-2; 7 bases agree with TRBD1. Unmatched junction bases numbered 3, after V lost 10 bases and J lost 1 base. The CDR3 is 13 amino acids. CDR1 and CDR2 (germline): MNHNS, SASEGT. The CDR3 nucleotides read TGTGCCACCCGGACAGGGAACACCGGGGAGCTGTTTTTT. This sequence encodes CATRTGNTGELFF.

For the CDR3, the DNA is TGTGCCAGCAGTTACCAAGTAGGAGTCGAGACCCAGTACTTC. Its protein is CASSYQVGVETQYF. The genes are TRBV6-2 or TRBV6-3 and TRBJ2-5; D remains ambiguous. Germline values: CDR1 MNHEY, CDR2 SVGEGT. The CDR3 consists of 14 residues. V was pared by 2 bases and J by 5 bases, with 12 bases between.

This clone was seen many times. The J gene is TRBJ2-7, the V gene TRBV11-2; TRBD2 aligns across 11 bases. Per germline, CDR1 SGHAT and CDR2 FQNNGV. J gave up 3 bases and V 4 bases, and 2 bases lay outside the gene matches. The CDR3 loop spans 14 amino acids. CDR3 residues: CASSYTSGSYEQYF. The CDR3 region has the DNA TGTGCCAGCAGCTATACTAGCGGGAGCTACGAGCAGTACTTC. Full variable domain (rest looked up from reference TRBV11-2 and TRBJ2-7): EAGVAQSPRYKIIEKRQSVAFWCNPISGHATLYWYQQILGQGPKLLIQFQNNGVVDDSQLPKDRFSAERLKGVDSTLKIQPAKLEDSAVYLCASSYTSGSYEQYFGPGTRLTVT.

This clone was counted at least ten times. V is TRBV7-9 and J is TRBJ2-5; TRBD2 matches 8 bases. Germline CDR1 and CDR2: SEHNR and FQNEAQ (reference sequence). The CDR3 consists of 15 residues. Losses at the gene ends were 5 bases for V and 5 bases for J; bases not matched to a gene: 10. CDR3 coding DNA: TGTGCCAGCAGCCGTACCTTAGCGGGAATGGAGACCCAGTACTTC. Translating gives CASSRTLAGMETQYF.

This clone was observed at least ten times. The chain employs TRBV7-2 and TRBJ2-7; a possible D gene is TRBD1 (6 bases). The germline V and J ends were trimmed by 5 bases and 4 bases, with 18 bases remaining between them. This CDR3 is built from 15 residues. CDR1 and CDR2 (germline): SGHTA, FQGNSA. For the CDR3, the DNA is TGTGCCAGCAGCCTACGGGACACGAACATATACGAGCAGTACTTC. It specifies CASSLRDTNIYEQYF.